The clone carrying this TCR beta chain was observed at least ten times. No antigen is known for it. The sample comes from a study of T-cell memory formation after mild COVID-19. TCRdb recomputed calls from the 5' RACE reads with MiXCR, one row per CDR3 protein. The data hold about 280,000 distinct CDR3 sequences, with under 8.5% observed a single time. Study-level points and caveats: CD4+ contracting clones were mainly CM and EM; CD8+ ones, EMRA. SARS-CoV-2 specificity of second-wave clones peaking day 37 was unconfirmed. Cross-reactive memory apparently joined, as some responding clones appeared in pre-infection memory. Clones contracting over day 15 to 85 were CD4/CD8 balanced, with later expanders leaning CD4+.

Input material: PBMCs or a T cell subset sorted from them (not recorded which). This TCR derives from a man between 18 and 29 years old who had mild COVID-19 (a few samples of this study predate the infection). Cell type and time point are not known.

CDR3 in amino acids: CASSQVTRGGVYEQYF. The DNA for the CDR3 is TGCGCCAGCAGCCAAGTTACTCGAGGGGGCGTCTACGAGCAGTACTTC. The V gene is TRBV4-1, the J gene TRBJ2-7; 7 bases fit TRBD1. This CDR3 is built from 16 residues. The V gene's germline CDR1 is MGHRA and CDR2 YSYEKL. V lost 1 base to trimming and J lost 3 bases; unmatched junction nucleotides: 9.